What follows describes a single TCR beta chain. This record comes from a study of blood T cell repertoires in COVID-19. Across the study: COVID-19 samples, acute and convalescent, were from the United States, Italy and Spain.

Per the authors' pipeline: Amplification from reference gene primers served as the basis for estimated nucleated cell counts. The method was immunoSEQ multiplex PCR; TCRdb's version includes in-frame clones alone and lacks a portion of them. V, J and clone size derive from that table, while D and trimming were established from the DNA sequence. The sample carries about 62,000 clones, 85% to 90% recorded once. V dropped 5 bases and J dropped 7 bases, with 15 bases sitting between them. Germline V gene data show CDR1 as SQVTM and CDR2 as ANQGSEA. This CDR3 comprises 14 residues. The receptor was isolated from a man aged 65 to 85 with acute or convalescent COVID-19. The sequenced sample was peripheral blood. V gene TRBV29-1 combines with J gene TRBJ1-6, with D tentatively TRBD1 (5 bases). CDR3 sequence (DNA): TGCAGCGTTCAAACAGGCTCCGGGAATTCACCCCTCCACTTT. Its protein product is CSVQTGSGNSPLHF.